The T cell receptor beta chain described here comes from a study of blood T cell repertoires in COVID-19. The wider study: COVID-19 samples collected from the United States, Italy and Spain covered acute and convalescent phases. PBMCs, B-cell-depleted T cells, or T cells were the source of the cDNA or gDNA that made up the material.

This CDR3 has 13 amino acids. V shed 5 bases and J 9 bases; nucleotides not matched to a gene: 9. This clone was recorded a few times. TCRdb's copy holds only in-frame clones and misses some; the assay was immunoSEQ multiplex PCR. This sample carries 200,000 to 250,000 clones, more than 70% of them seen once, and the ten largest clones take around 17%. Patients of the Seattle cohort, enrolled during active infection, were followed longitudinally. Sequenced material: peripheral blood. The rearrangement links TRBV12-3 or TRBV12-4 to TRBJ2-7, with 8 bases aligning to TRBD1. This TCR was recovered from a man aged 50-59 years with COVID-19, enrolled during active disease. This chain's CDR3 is CASSPRQGLRQYF. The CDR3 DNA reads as TGTGCCAGCAGTCCCAGACAGGGGTTGAGGCAGTACTTC.